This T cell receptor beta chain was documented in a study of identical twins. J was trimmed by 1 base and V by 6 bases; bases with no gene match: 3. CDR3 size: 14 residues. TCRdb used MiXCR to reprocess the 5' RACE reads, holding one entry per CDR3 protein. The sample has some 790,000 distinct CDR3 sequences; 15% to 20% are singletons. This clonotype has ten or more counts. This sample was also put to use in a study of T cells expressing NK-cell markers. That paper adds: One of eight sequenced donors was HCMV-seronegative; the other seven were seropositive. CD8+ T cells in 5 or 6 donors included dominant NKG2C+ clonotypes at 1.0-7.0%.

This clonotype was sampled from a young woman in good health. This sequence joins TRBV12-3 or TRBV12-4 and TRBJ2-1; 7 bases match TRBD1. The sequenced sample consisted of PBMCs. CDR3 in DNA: TGTGCCAGCAGGGGACAGCCTTCCTACAATGAGCAGTTCTTC. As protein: CASRGQPSYNEQFF.